The rows below give T cell receptor beta chains drawn from one sample of a study of human T cells and chemical hapten exposure. TCRdb recomputed calls from the RACE reads with MiXCR, one row per CDR3 protein. The sample records about 42,000 distinct CDR3 sequences, about 9.6% being singletons. The material sequenced was whole blood, taken in connection with sensitization to the hapten diphenylcyclopropenone (DPC). The receptors come from a woman aged 25 to 39 with alopecia areata. Some clones in this sample may be carry-over from other donors' samples. Each CDR3 is given with its conserved first and last residue. The order of the fields is D gene, J gene, V gene, clone size, CDR3 protein, CDR3 DNA. D genes are given only for firm matches. Some rows have no size entry. The others give once, few or many, or a class for an expanded clone.

D: -
J: TRBJ2-3
V: TRBV7-3
size: -
CDR3: CASSFNGLPGTQYF
DNA: TGTGCCAGCAGCTTTAACGGCCTTCCCGGCACGCAGTATTTT

D: -
J: TRBJ1-6
V: TRBV3-1
size: few
CDR3: CASKDSHRTSPLHF
DNA: TGTGCCAGCAAAGACAGTCATCGAACTTCACCCCTCCACTTT

D: -
J: TRBJ2-5
V: TRBV6-1
size: many
CDR3: CASSHSPGNQETQYF
DNA: TGTGCCAGCAGCCACTCTCCGGGAAACCAAGAGACCCAGTACTTC

D: TRBD1
J: TRBJ2-7
V: TRBV29-1
size: -
CDR3: CSVDGAGGEDFHEQYF
DNA: TGCAGCGTTGACGGGGCAGGGGGCGAGGATTTCCACGAGCAGTACTTC

D: -
J: TRBJ2-2
V: TRBV28
size: -
CDR3: CASTPGAAGELFF
DNA: TGTGCCAGCACACCTGGGGCGGCCGGGGAGCTGTTTTTT

D: TRBD2
J: TRBJ2-1
V: TRBV5-1
size: many
CDR3: CASSSSERGVNNEQFF
DNA: TGCGCCAGCAGCTCGAGCGAGCGGGGGGTTAACAATGAGCAGTTCTTC

D: -
J: TRBJ2-1
V: TRBV7-2
size: few
CDR3: CASSLAARNEQFF
DNA: TGTGCCAGCAGCTTAGCAGCCCGGAATGAGCAGTTCTTC

D: -
J: TRBJ2-5
V: TRBV6-5
size: -
CDR3: CASSPVEVWGKGETQYF
DNA: TGTGCCAGCAGCCCGGTCGAGGTGTGGGGGAAGGGAGAGACCCAGTACTTC

D: -
J: TRBJ1-1
V: TRBV6-5
size: many
CDR3: CASSNPGASTEAFF
DNA: TGTGCCAGCAGTAACCCCGGGGCGTCCACTGAAGCTTTCTTT

D: -
J: TRBJ2-2
V: TRBV5-4
size: few
CDR3: CASSLATANTGELFF
DNA: TGTGCCAGCAGCTTGGCGACAGCGAACACCGGGGAGCTGTTTTTT

D: TRBD2
J: TRBJ2-5
V: TRBV6-5
size: many
CDR3: CASSWGLAGAQETQYF
DNA: TGTGCCAGCAGTTGGGGACTAGCGGGGGCCCAAGAGACCCAGTACTTC

D: -
J: TRBJ1-2
V: TRBV2
size: many
CDR3: CASSYHADTYGYTF
DNA: TGTGCCAGCAGTTACCACGCCGATACCTATGGCTACACCTTC

D: TRBD1
J: TRBJ1-1
V: TRBV20-1
size: -
CDR3: CSARGGQLSNTEAFF
DNA: TGCAGTGCTAGAGGGGGACAGTTGTCGAACACTGAAGCTTTCTTT

D: -
J: TRBJ1-1
V: TRBV28
size: few
CDR3: CASSLYRTEAFF
DNA: TGTGCCAGCAGTTTATATAGGACCGAAGCTTTCTTT

D: -
J: TRBJ2-2
V: TRBV19
size: -
CDR3: CASSIGLRVNTGELFF
DNA: TGTGCCAGTAGTATTGGCCTTAGGGTGAACACCGGGGAGCTGTTTTTT

D: -
J: TRBJ2-5
V: TRBV6-6
size: few
CDR3: CASIPPGRETQYF
DNA: TGTGCCAGCATCCCCCCCGGAAGAGAGACCCAGTACTTC

D: TRBD1
J: TRBJ2-1
V: TRBV24-1
size: many
CDR3: CATSDPGQSHDEQFF
DNA: TGTGCCACCAGTGATCCGGGACAGAGTCATGATGAGCAGTTCTTC

D: -
J: TRBJ1-5
V: TRBV5-4
size: many
CDR3: CASSSMGVGGNQPQHF
DNA: TGTGCCAGCAGCTCAATGGGGGTTGGCGGCAATCAGCCCCAGCATTTT

D: -
J: TRBJ1-5
V: TRBV12-3/TRBV12-4
size: many
CDR3: CASSLMSAANQPQHF
DNA: TGTGCCAGCAGTTTAATGTCAGCCGCTAATCAGCCCCAGCATTTT

D: -
J: TRBJ1-5
V: TRBV19
size: few
CDR3: CASSAGHSNQPQHF
DNA: TGTGCCAGTAGTGCAGGGCATAGCAATCAGCCCCAGCATTTT

D: -
J: TRBJ2-1
V: TRBV7-2
size: -
CDR3: CASSYRYNSYNEQFF
DNA: TGTGCCAGCAGCTACAGGTACAACTCCTACAATGAGCAGTTCTTC

D: TRBD2
J: TRBJ2-1
V: TRBV7-2
size: -
CDR3: CASSRPGTTYNEQFF
DNA: TGTGCCAGCAGCCGGCCCGGGACTACCTACAATGAGCAGTTCTTC

D: -
J: TRBJ2-1
V: TRBV4-3
size: many
CDR3: CASSQEHPGAPYNEQFF
DNA: TGCGCCAGCAGCCAGGAGCACCCGGGCGCCCCCTACAATGAGCAGTTCTTC

D: -
J: TRBJ2-5
V: TRBV2
size: -
CDR3: CADKLDETQYF
DNA: TGTGCCGACAAACTGGACGAGACCCAGTACTTC

D: -
J: TRBJ2-1
V: TRBV18
size: -
CDR3: CASSGGRNEQFF
DNA: TGTGCCAGTTCAGGCGGGCGGAATGAGCAGTTCTTC

D: -
J: TRBJ1-6
V: TRBV20-1
size: many
CDR3: CSARDSSSYNSPLHF
DNA: TGCAGTGCCCGGGACTCAAGCTCCTATAATTCACCCCTCCACTTT

D: TRBD1
J: TRBJ1-1
V: TRBV6-1
size: -
CDR3: CASSITDRGTEAFF
DNA: TGTGCCAGCAGTATCACGGACAGGGGCACTGAAGCTTTCTTT

D: -
J: TRBJ1-4
V: TRBV4-2
size: -
CDR3: CASSQAGFLFF
DNA: TGTGCCAGCAGCCAAGCAGGGTTCCTGTTTTTT

D: TRBD1
J: TRBJ2-4
V: TRBV27
size: many
CDR3: CASSLLTGVGPNIQYF
DNA: TGTGCCAGCAGTTTATTAACAGGGGTGGGTCCAAACATTCAGTACTTC

D: -
J: TRBJ2-1
V: TRBV7-2
size: few
CDR3: CASSQQGSSYNEQFF
DNA: TGTGCCAGCAGCCAGCAGGGTAGCTCCTACAATGAGCAGTTCTTC

D: TRBD1
J: TRBJ2-1
V: TRBV3-1
size: -
CDR3: CASSGQGASYEQFF
DNA: TGTGCCAGCAGCGGACAGGGGGCGAGCTATGAGCAGTTCTTC